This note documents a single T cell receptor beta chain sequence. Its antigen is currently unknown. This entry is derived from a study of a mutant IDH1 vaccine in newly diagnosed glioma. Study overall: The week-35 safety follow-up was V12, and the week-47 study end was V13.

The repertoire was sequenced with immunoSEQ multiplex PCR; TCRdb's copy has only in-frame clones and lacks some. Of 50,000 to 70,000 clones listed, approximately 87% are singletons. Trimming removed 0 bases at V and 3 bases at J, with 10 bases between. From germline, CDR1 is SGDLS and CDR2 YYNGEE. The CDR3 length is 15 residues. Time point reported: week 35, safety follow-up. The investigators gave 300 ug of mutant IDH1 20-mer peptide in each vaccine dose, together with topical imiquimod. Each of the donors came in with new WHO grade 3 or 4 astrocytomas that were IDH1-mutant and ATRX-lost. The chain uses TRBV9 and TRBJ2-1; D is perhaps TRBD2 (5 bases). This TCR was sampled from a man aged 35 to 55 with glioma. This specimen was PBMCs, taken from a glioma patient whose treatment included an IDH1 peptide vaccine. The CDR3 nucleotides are TGTGCCAGCAGCGTAGGGAGCGGCTACTACAATGAGCAGTTCTTC. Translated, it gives CASSVGSGYYNEQFF.